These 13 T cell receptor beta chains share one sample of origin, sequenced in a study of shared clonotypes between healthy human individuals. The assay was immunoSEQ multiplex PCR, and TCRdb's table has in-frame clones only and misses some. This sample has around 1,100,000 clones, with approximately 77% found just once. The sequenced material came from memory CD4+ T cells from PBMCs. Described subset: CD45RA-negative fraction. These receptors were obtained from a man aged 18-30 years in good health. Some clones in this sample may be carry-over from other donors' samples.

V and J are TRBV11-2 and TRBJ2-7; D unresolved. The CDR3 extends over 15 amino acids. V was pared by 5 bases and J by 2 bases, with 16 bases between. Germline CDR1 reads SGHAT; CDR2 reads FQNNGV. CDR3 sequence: CASSLGLGNPYEQYF. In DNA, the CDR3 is TGTGCCAGCAGCCTAGGTTTGGGGAACCCCTACGAGCAGTACTTC.

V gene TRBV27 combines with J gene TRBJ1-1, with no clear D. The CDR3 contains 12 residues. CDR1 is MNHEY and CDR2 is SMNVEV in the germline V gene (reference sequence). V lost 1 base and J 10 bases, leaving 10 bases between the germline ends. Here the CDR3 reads CASSLYPPGAFF. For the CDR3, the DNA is TGTGCCAGCAGTTTATACCCTCCCGGAGCTTTCTTT.

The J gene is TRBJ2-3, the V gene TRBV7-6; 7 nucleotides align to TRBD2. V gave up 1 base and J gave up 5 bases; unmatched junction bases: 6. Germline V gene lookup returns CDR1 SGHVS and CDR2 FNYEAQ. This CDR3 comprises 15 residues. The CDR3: CASSLVGGRGDTQYF. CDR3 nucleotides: TGTGCCAGCAGCTTAGTAGGCGGGAGAGGAGATACGCAGTATTTT.

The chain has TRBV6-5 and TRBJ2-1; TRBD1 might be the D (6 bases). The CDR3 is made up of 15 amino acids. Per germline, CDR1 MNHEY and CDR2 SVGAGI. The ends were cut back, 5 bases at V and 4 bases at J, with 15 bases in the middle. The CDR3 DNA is TGTGCCAGCAGTACAAACAGGGACGTATACAATGAGCAGTTCTTC. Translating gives CASSTNRDVYNEQFF.

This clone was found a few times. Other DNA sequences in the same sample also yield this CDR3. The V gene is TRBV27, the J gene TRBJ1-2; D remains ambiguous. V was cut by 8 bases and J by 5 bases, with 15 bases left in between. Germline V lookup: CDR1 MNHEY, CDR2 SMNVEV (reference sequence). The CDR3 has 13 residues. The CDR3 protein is CASSPRALYGYTF. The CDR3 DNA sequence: TGTGCCAGCTCCCCCCGGGCCCTTTATGGCTACACCTTC.

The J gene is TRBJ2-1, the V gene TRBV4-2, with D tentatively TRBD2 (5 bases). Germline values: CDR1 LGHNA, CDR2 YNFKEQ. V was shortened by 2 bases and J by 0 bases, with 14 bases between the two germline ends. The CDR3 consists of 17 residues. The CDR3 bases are TGTGCCAGCAGCCAACGGTGGACTCCGAGCTCCTACAATGAGCAGTTCTTC. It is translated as CASSQRWTPSSYNEQFF.

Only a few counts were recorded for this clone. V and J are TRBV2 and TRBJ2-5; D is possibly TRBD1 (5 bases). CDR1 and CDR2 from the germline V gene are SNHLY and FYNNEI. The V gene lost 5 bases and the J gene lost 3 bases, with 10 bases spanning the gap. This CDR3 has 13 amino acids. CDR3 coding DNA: TGTGCCAGCAGTAATGGCAGGGAAGAGACCCAGTACTTC. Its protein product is CASSNGREETQYF.

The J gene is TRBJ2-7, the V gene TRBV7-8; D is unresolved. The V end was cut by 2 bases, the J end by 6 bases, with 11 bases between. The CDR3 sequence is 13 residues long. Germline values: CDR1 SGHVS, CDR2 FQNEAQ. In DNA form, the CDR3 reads TGTGCCAGCAGCTTATTGGCAGATGGCGAGCAGTACTTC. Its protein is CASSLLADGEQYF.

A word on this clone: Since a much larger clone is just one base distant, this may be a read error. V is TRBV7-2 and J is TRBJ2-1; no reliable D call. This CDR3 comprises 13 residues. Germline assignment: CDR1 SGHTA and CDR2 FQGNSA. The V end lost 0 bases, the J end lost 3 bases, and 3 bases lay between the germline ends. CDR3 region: CASSLAVYNEQFF. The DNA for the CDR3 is TGTGCCAGCAGCTTAGCGGTCTACAATGAGCAGTTCTTC.

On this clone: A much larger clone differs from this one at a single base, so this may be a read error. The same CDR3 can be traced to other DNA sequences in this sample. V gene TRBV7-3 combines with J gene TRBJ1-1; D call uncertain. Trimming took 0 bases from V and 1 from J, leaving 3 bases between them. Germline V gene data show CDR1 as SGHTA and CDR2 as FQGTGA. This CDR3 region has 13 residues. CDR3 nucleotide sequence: TGTGCCAGCAGCTTAACGGCGAACACTGAAGCTTTCTTT. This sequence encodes CASSLTANTEAFF.

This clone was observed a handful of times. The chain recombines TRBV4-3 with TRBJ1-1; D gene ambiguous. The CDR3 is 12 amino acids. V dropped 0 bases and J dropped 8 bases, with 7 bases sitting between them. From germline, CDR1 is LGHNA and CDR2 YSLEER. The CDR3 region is CASSQEMGEAFF. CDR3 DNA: TGCGCCAGCAGCCAAGAGATGGGAGAAGCTTTCTTT.

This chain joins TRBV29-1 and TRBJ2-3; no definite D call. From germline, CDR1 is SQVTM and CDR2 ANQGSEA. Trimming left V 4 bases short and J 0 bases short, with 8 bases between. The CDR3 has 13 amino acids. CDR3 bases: TGCAGCGTTGGATTAACTAGCACAGATACGCAGTATTTT. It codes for CSVGLTSTDTQYF.

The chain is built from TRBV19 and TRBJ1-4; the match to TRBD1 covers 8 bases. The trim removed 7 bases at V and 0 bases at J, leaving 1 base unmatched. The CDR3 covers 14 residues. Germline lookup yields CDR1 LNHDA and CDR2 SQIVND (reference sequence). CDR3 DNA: TGTGCCAGTATGACAGGGGCAACTAATGAAAAACTGTTTTTT. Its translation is CASMTGATNEKLFF.